The rows below give T cell receptor beta chains drawn from one sample of a study of cytomegalovirus exposure and HLA in healthy donors. Sequencing used immunoSEQ multiplex PCR; TCRdb keeps in-frame clones, though not all of them. In the table there are some 190,000 clones, about nine tenths of which are singletons. Sequenced material: PBMCs. The receptors derive from a man aged 30 to 45 in good health and CMV-seropositive. Each CDR3 is given with its conserved first and last residue. Fields, in order: J gene, V gene, D gene, clone size, CDR3 DNA, CDR3 protein. D genes are given only for firm matches. Clone size is not always given. Where it is, it says once, few, many or a class for expanded clones.

TRBJ1-4	TRBV28	.	.	TGTGCCAGCAGGGCCATTCAAGAAACTAATGAAAAACTGTTTTTT	CASRAIQETNEKLFF
TRBJ2-7	TRBV7-3	.	.	TGTGCCAGCAGCCCTCGGCAGGGACCCTACGAGCAGTACTTC	CASSPRQGPYEQYF
TRBJ2-1	TRBV11-3	.	.	TGTGCCAGCACCCAGGGAGACAATGAGCAGTTCTTC	CASTQGDNEQFF
TRBJ1-3	TRBV12-5	.	.	TGTGCTAGTGGTTTAGATACAGGGACCGGAAACACCATATATTTT	CASGLDTGTGNTIYF
TRBJ2-7	TRBV7-2	TRBD2	.	TGTGCCAGCAGCGTAACTAGCGGGGGGGCCGGCCACGAGCAGTACTTC	CASSVTSGGAGHEQYF
TRBJ2-2	TRBV2	TRBD1	.	TGTGCCAGCAATAGGCAGGGGGAAGTCGGGGAGCTGTTTTTT	CASNRQGEVGELFF
TRBJ1-2	TRBV4-1	.	.	TGCGCCAGCAACCAAAACCGGGGAACACAGAACCTTGGCTACACCTTC	CASNQNRGTQNLGYTF
TRBJ2-7	TRBV19	.	.	TGTGCCAGTAGTCCGACGGGACTCCAGGTCTCCTACGAGCAGTACTTC	CASSPTGLQVSYEQYF
TRBJ2-1	TRBV19	TRBD1	.	TGTGCCAGTAGCAGAGGACAGGGTAAGCAGTTCTTC	CASSRGQGKQFF
TRBJ1-1	TRBV5-1	TRBD1	few	TGCGCCAGCAGCTTGACTTCGGGACAGCCTGAAGCTTTCTTT	CASSLTSGQPEAFF
TRBJ2-2	TRBV6-6	.	.	TGTGCCAGCGGGGGCGCGAACACCGGGGAGCTGTTTTTT	CASGGANTGELFF
TRBJ1-4	TRBV28	TRBD1	.	TGTGCCAGCAGTTTTCAGGGGGGAAATGAAAAACTGTTTTTT	CASSFQGGNEKLFF
TRBJ2-1	TRBV30	TRBD2	.	TGTGCCTGGGGCGGGGGGCCTTCATACAATGAGCAGTTCTTC	CAWGGGPSYNEQFF
TRBJ2-3	TRBV5-4	.	.	TGTGCCAGCAGCTTGGAGCTGGCCACTTACAGCCTCGGTACGCAGTATTTT	CASSLELATYSLGTQYF
TRBJ2-7	TRBV6-6	TRBD1	.	TGTGCCAGCAGAGGACAGGGGGCAAACGAGCAGTACTTC	CASRGQGANEQYF
TRBJ2-3	TRBV2	.	.	TGTGCCAGCAGTGAAGAAGCTACTACAGATACGCAGTATTTT	CASSEEATTDTQYF
TRBJ2-1	TRBV5-1	TRBD2	once	TGCGCCAGCAGCTGGGGCAGTAGCGGGAGTTACAATGAGCAGTTCTTC	CASSWGSSGSYNEQFF
TRBJ2-1	TRBV5-1	TRBD1	.	TGCGCCAGCAGCTTTCGGACAGGCCTAAGTGAGCAGTTCTTC	CASSFRTGLSEQFF
TRBJ2-5	TRBV5-1	TRBD2	.	TGCGCCAGCAGCTTGGAGCTAGCGGGATTAGAGACCCAGTACTTC	CASSLELAGLETQYF
TRBJ2-4	TRBV5-4	TRBD1	.	TGTGCCAGCAGCTCGGGGGTGAGGGACAGGGTTTTGGGCATTCAGTACTTC	CASSSGVRDRVLGIQYF
TRBJ2-1	TRBV27	TRBD2	.	TGTGCCAGCAGTGCTAAATCTAGCGGGAGGGCCCTATCCTACAATGAGCAGTTCTTC	CASSAKSSGRALSYNEQFF
TRBJ1-1	TRBV9	.	.	TGTGCCAGCAGCGTAGGGGTTGGCGAGGGGAACACTGAAGCTTTCTTT	CASSVGVGEGNTEAFF
TRBJ2-1	TRBV5-1	TRBD2	.	TGCGCCAGCAGCTTTCTAGCCGGGACTAGCGGGGAGCAGTTCTTC	CASSFLAGTSGEQFF
TRBJ2-3	TRBV4-1	.	.	TGCGCCAGCAGCCAAGGAGAGAGGACGACTAGCACAGATACGCAGTATTTT	CASSQGERTTSTDTQYF
TRBJ2-7	TRBV7-9	TRBD1	.	TGTGCCAGCAGCCTTAGCGGAGGGGGTCAGGGGGCATATGAGCAGTACTTC	CASSLSGGGQGAYEQYF
TRBJ2-7	TRBV29-1	.	.	TGCAGCGTTGAAGATCGCCAGTACGAGCAGTACTTC	CSVEDRQYEQYF
TRBJ2-4	TRBV7-2	TRBD1	.	TGTGCCAGCAGCCTCGGGGCTCGAGGGGGCTTTGCCAAAAACATTCAGTACTTC	CASSLGARGGFAKNIQYF
TRBJ2-2	TRBV11-2	.	.	TGTGCCAGCAGCTTAGTACAGCCACTCACCGGGGAGCTGTTTTTT	CASSLVQPLTGELFF